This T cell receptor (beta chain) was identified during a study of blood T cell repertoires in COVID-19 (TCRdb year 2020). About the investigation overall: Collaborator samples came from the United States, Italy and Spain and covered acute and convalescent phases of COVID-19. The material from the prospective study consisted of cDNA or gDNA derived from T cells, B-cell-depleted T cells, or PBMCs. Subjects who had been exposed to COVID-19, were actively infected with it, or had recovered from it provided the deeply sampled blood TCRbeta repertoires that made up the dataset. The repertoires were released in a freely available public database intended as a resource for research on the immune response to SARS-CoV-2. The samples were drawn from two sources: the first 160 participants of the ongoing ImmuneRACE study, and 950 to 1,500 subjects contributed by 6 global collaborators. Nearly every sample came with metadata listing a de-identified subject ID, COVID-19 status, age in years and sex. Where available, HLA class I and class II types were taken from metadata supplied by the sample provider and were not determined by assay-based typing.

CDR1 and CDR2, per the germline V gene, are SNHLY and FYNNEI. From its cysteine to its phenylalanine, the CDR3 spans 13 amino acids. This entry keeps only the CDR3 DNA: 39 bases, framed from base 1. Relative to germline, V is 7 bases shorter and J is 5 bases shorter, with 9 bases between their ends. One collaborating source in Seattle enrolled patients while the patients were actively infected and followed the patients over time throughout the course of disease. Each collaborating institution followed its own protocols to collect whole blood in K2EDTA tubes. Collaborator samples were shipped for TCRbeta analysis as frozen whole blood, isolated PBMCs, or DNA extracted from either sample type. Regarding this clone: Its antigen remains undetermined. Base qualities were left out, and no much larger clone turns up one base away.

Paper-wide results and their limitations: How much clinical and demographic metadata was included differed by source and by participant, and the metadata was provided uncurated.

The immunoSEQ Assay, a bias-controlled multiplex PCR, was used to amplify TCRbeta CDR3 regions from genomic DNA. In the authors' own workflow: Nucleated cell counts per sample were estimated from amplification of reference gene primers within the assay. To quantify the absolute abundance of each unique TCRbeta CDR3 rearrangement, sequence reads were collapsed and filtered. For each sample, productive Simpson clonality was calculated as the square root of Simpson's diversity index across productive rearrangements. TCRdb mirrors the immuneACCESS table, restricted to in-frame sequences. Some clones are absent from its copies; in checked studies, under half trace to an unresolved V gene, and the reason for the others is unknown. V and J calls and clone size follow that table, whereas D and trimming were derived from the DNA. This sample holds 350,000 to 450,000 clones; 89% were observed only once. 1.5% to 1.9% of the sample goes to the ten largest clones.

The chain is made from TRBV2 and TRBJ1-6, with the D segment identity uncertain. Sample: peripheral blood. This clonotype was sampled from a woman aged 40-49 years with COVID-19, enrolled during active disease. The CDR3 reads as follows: CASTSVNNSPLHF. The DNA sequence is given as TGTGCCAGCACTTCCGTAAATAATTCACCCCTCCACTTT.